These 4 T cell receptor beta chains share one sample of origin, sequenced in a study of PD-1 blockade in classical Hodgkin lymphoma. This sample's time point: cycle 4 day 1 (C4D1), after 5 to 7 weeks of nivolumab. Brentuximab vedotin exposure varied, and every patient relapsed after autologous stem cell transplantation. Generated by immunoSEQ multiplex PCR, the TCRdb table keeps only in-frame clones and is missing some. The sample contains about 50,000 clones, around 76% of which appear only once. The sample was peripheral blood mononuclear cells (PBMCs), taken before the fourth cycle of nivolumab. The source of these receptors is a human donor with classical Hodgkin lymphoma.

This chain uses TRBV4-3 with TRBJ2-7; 9 bases map to TRBD2. The CDR3 is made up of 14 amino acids. With 6 bases clipped from V and 7 bases from J, the junction kept 10 bases outside the gene matches. In germline, CDR1 is LGHNA, CDR2 YSLEER. CDR3 region: CASRPGLAVSEQYF. The CDR3 DNA reads TGCGCCAGCAGACCGGGACTAGCCGTCTCAGAGCAGTACTTC.

This chain uses TRBV6-5 with TRBJ2-5, with a weak D call TRBD2 (5 bases). Germline CDR1 MNHEY, CDR2 SVGAGI. Trimming took 6 bases from V and 9 from J, leaving 17 bases between them. The CDR3 extends over 13 amino acids. CDR3 region: CASSSTPPGAQYF. CDR3 bases: TGTGCCAGCAGCTCGACACCTCCCGGGGCCCAGTACTTC.

This chain links TRBV4-1 with TRBJ2-7, with TRBD1 identical over 9 bases. The CDR3 is 15 amino acids. Trimming at V came to 0 bases and at J to 5 bases, leaving 5 bases not matched to a gene. Per germline, CDR1 MGHRA and CDR2 YSYEKL. The CDR3 reads CASSQERQGVDEQYF. Written as DNA, the CDR3 is TGCGCCAGCAGCCAAGAAAGACAGGGGGTAGACGAGCAGTACTTC.

The DNA for the CDR3 is TGTGCCAGCAGTTATGTGGTAGCGGGCGCCTACGAGCAGTACTTC. Its protein is CASSYVVAGAYEQYF. The chain is built from TRBV6-5 and TRBJ2-7, with 7 bases matching TRBD2. The CDR3 is 15 amino acids. V shed 3 bases and J 2 bases; nucleotides not matched to a gene: 7. The V gene's germline CDR1 is MNHEY and CDR2 SVGAGI.